This T cell receptor beta chain comes out of a study of cytomegalovirus exposure and HLA in healthy donors. The overall study: Unique TCR beta sequences numbering 117 million came from 190 million or so T cells in an earlier analysis. Assignment to the Caucasian-associated ancestry cluster applied to about 80% of the approximately 380 genotyped donors.

The PCR had 60 Vbeta and 13 Jbeta primers. This table comes from immunoSEQ multiplex PCR, and its TCRdb copy is limited to in-frame clones, with some not included. The profile covers over 150,000 clones, with around four fifths appearing a single time and approximately 6.5% taken by the ten largest. V shed 3 bases and J 6 bases; nucleotides not matched to a gene: 7. The CDR3 loop spans 15 amino acids. In germline, CDR1 is SNHLY, CDR2 FYNNEI. This clone was seen a handful of times. The material sequenced was PBMCs. The chain has TRBV2 and TRBJ2-3, with 9 bases lining up with TRBD2. This TCR derives from a woman aged 45-65 years in good health and CMV-seropositive. CDR3 sequence: CASSEGGGALDTQYF. The DNA of the CDR3 is TGTGCCAGCAGTGAGGGCGGGGGGGCATTGGATACGCAGTATTTT. The full variable domain, completed using reference TRBV2 and TRBJ2-3, is EPEVTQTPSHQVTQMGQEVILRCVPISNHLYFYWYRQILGQKVEFLVSFYNNEISEKSEIFDDQFSVERPDGSNFTLKIRSTKLEDSAMYFCASSEGGGALDTQYFGPGTRLTVL.